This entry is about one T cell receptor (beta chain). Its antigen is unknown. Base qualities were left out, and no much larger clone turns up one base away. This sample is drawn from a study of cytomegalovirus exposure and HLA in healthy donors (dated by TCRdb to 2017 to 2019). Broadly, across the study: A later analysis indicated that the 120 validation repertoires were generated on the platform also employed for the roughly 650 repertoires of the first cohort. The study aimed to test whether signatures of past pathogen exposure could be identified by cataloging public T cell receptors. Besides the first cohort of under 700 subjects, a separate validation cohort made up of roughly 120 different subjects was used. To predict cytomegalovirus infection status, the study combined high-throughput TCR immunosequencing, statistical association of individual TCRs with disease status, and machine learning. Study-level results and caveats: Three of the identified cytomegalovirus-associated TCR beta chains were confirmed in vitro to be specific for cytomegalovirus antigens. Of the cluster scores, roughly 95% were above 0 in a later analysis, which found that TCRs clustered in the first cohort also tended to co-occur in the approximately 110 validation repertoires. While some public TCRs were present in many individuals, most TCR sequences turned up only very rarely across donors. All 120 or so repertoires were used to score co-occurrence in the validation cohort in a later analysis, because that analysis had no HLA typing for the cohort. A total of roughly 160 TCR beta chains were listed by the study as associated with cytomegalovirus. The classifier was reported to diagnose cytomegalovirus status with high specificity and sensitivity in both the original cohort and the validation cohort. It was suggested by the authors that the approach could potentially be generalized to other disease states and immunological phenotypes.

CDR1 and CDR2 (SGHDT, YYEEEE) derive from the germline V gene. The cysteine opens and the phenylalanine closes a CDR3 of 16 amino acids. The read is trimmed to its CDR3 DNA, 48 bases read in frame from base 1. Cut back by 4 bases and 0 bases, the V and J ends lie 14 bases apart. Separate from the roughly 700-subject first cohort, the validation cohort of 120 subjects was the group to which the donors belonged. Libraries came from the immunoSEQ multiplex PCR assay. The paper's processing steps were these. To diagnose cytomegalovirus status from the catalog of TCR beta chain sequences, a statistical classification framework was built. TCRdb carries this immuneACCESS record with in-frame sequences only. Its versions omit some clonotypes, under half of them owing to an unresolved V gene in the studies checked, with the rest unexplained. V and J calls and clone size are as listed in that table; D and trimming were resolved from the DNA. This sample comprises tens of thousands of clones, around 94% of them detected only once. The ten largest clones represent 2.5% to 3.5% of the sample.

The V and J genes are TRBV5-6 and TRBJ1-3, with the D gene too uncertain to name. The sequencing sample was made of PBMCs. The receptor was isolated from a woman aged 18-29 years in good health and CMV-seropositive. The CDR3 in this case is CASSPRHFSSGNTIYF. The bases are TGTGCCAGCAGCCCAAGACACTTTAGCTCTGGAAACACCATATATTTT.